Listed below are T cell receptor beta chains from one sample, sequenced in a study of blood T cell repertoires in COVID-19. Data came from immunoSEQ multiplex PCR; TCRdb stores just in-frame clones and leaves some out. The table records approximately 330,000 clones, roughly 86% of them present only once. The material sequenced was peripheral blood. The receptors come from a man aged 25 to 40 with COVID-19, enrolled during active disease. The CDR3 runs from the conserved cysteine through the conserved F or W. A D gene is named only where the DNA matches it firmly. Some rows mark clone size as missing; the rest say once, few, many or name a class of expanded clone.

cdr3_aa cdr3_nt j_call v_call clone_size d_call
CASGPTPGGPYEQYF TGTGCCAGCGGTCCTACTCCGGGGGGACCCTACGAGCAGTACTTC TRBJ2-7 TRBV2 few TRBD2
CASSVGRDRGREKLFF TGTGCCAGCAGCGTAGGCCGGGACAGGGGGCGTGAAAAACTGTTTTTT TRBJ1-4 TRBV7-9 . TRBD1
CASSTDRGLAGELFF TGTGCCAGTAGTACGGACAGGGGGCTGGCCGGGGAGCTGTTTTTT TRBJ2-2 TRBV19 . TRBD1
CASSRLAGNTGELFF TGTGCCAGCAGCAGACTAGCGGGGAACACCGGGGAGCTGTTTTTT TRBJ2-2 TRBV7-2 . TRBD2
CSVADGQRALHF TGCAGCGTTGCAGACGGGCAGAGGGCCCTCCACTTT TRBJ1-6 TRBV29-1 . .
CASTSGGLHDTEAFF TGTGCCAGCACCTCGGGGGGGCTACACGATACTGAAGCTTTCTTT TRBJ1-1 TRBV6-6 . .
CASSERQVGSYEQYF TGTGCCAGCAGTGAGCGACAGGTTGGCTCCTACGAGCAGTACTTC TRBJ2-7 TRBV6-1 few .
CASSQDRGTYEQYF TGCGCCAGCAGCCAAGATAGGGGTACCTACGAGCAGTACTTC TRBJ2-7 TRBV4-3 . .
CASSLLTRTNTGELFF TGTGCCAGCAGTCTCCTAACTAGAACGAACACCGGGGAGCTGTTTTTT TRBJ2-2 TRBV27 few .
CASSLGLARETQYF TGTGCCAGCAGCTTAGGGCTAGCGAGGGAGACCCAGTACTTC TRBJ2-5 TRBV7-2 . .
CASSSLYSYSYNEQFF TGTGCCAGCAGTTCCCTTTACAGTTACTCCTACAATGAGCAGTTCTTC TRBJ2-1 TRBV28 . .
CSVATGGEAFF TGCAGCGTGGCCACAGGGGGCGAAGCTTTCTTT TRBJ1-1 TRBV29-1 . TRBD1
CASSLGQGFITDTQYF TGTGCCAGCAGCTTGGGTCAGGGGTTTATCACAGATACGCAGTATTTT TRBJ2-3 TRBV5-5 . .
CATGNRRDYNSPLHF TGTGCCACAGGGAACCGGAGGGACTATAATTCACCCCTCCACTTT TRBJ1-6 TRBV27 . .
CASSAFGGGPYNEQFF TGTGCCAGCAGTGCTTTCGGCGGGGGACCTTACAATGAGCAGTTCTTC TRBJ2-1 TRBV25-1 . TRBD2
CASSPPTSGYNEQFF TGTGCCAGCTCACCACCGACTAGCGGCTACAATGAGCAGTTCTTC TRBJ2-1 TRBV18 few TRBD2
CASSLSPGQGNPNTEAFF TGCGCCAGCAGCTTGTCCCCGGGACAGGGGAACCCGAACACTGAAGCTTTCTTT TRBJ1-1 TRBV5-1 . TRBD1
CASSLYRGPNNEQFF TGTGCCAGCAGTTTATACAGGGGTCCTAACAATGAGCAGTTCTTC TRBJ2-1 TRBV28 . TRBD1